Following are 26 T cell receptor beta chains from one sample sequenced in a study of blood T cells in healthy people across ages (dated by TCRdb to between 2015 and 2016). Libraries came from 5' RACE. TCRdb names Illumina HiSeq 2500 as the instrument used. A second PCR of about 7 to 12 cycles was run with a J-beta primer mix and a sample-barcoded 5' primer. TCRdb's own reprocessing of the public reads used fastp at Q25 and MiXCR and kept productive beta chains. Rows with a matching CDR3 protein are joined into one entry that keeps the most common DNA and genes. The table for this sample lists 650,000 to 1,000,000 distinct CDR3 sequences; more than 35% of them were counted only once. Clones ranked in the top ten supply 15% to 20% of the sample. The sample consisted of blood. Receptors were obtained from an elderly man in good health.

The chain is built from TRBV5-1 and TRBJ2-3; the D gene is possibly TRBD1 (6 bases). The V gene lost 4 bases and the J gene lost 2 bases, with 14 bases spanning the gap. CDR1 and CDR2 (germline): SGHRS, YFSETQ. The CDR3 covers 15 residues. Here the CDR3 DNA reads TGCGCCAGCAGCGAACAGGGACCCCCCACAGATACGCAGTATTTT. It codes for CASSEQGPPTDTQYF.

The V gene is TRBV4-1, the J gene TRBJ2-7, with 12 bases fitting TRBD2. The V and J ends lost 5 bases and 4 bases, in that order; junction bases with no gene match: 6. This CDR3 region has 15 residues. From germline, CDR1 is MGHRA and CDR2 YSYEKL. This CDR3 reads CASSYRTSGAYEQYF. The CDR3 nucleotides are TGCGCCAGCAGCTACCGGACTAGCGGGGCTTACGAGCAGTACTTC.

This clonotype was observed a handful of times. The chain has TRBV6-1 and TRBJ2-1; tentative D call: TRBD2 (5 bases). The CDR3 runs to 15 residues. In germline, CDR1 is MNHNS, CDR2 SASEGT. V dropped 3 bases and J dropped 1 base, with 10 bases sitting between them. CDR3 residues: CASSEVAGSYNEQFF. The CDR3 DNA is TGTGCCAGCAGTGAGGTCGCGGGTTCCTACAATGAGCAGTTCTTC.

This clonotype was counted a single time. This may arise from a read error, as a much more abundant clone is one base away. The CDR3 spells CASSQNMIGNRPQHF. CDR3 coding DNA: TGTGCCAGCAGCCAGAACATGATAGGCAATCGGCCCCAGCATTTT. The chain employs TRBV3-1 and TRBJ1-5; D is uncertain. The V gene's germline CDR1 is LGHDT and CDR2 YNNKEL (reference sequence). CDR3 size: 15 residues.

This clonotype was counted ten times or more. V usage is TRBV4-3 and J usage is TRBJ2-1; TRBD1 agrees at 7 bases. V was pared by 2 bases and J by 1 base, with 2 bases of the junction left unmatched. Germline assignment: CDR1 LGHNA and CDR2 YSLEER. The length of the CDR3 is 15 residues. The CDR3 nucleotides are TGCGCCAGCAGCCAAACAGGGGAGTCCTACAATGAGCAGTTCTTC. As protein: CASSQTGESYNEQFF.

This clonotype occurred a few times. This chain uses TRBV20-1 with TRBJ1-6; perhaps TRBD1 as D (6 bases). V was shortened by 3 bases and J by 0 bases, with 15 bases between the two germline ends. Germline V CDR1 and CDR2: DFQATT, SNEGSKA (reference sequence). This CDR3 comprises 17 residues. The CDR3 DNA reads as TGCAGTGCTAGTGTCGGGGGCCTGAGCTCCTATAATTCACCCCTCCACTTT. It encodes CSASVGGLSSYNSPLHF.

This clonotype was counted between two and nine times. The chain joins TRBV19 to TRBJ2-5; 7 bases are a match to TRBD1. CDR3 length: 16 amino acids. Germline V gives CDR1 LNHDA, CDR2 SQIVND (reference sequence). V lost 5 bases and J lost 1; bases outside the gene matches: 10. DNA of the CDR3: TGTGCCAGTAGTCCCTCTCCGGGACAGACCCAAGAGACCCAGTACTTC. Protein product: CASSPSPGQTQETQYF.

This sequence joins TRBV20-1 and TRBJ2-3; a weak D match, TRBD1 (6 bases). Trimming took off 2 bases at V and 4 bases at J, with 13 bases between the two ends. The CDR3 has 14 amino acids. Germline values: CDR1 DFQATT, CDR2 SNEGSKA (reference sequence). The CDR3 sequence: CSARWGQGPDTQYF. The CDR3 coding sequence is TGCAGTGCTAGATGGGGTCAGGGGCCAGATACGCAGTATTTT.

This clonotype was seen more than once but under ten times. The gene calls are TRBV2 and TRBJ1-5; the match to TRBD1 covers 7 bases. The junction had 2 bases not matched to a gene; V was cut back by 5 bases and J by 1 base. This CDR3 is 14 amino acids long. In germline, CDR1 is SNHLY, CDR2 FYNNEI. Written as DNA, the CDR3 is TGTGCCAGCAGTATACAGGGGAGCAATCAGCCCCAGCATTTT. It translates to CASSIQGSNQPQHF.

The rearrangement joins TRBV7-2 to TRBJ1-5; D remains unclear. Between the trimmed V and J ends, which lost 5 bases and 2 bases, there was a span of 13 bases. The CDR3 sequence is 15 residues long. Germline CDR1 SGHTA, CDR2 FQGNSA. CDR3 amino acids: CASSRDASGNQPQHF. The CDR3 nucleotides are TGTGCCAGCAGCCGAGATGCGTCAGGCAATCAGCCCCAGCATTTT.

The rearrangement joins TRBV5-5 to TRBJ2-5; no reliable D call. Germline CDR1 and CDR2: SGHKS and YYEKEE (reference sequence). With 6 bases removed from V and 5 bases from J, the gap between germline ends came to 17 bases. The CDR3 runs 14 residues. In nucleotides, the CDR3 is TGTGCCAGCACCCCAGGTTGGGGTTATGAGACCCAGTACTTC. Protein product: CASTPGWGYETQYF. The whole variable domain, filled in from reference TRBV5-5 and TRBJ2-5, reads DAGVTQSPTHLIKTRGQQVTLRCSPISGHKSVSWYQQVLGQGPQFIFQYYEKEERGRGNFPDRFSARQFPNYSSELNVNALLLGDSALYLCASTPGWGYETQYFGPGTRLLVL.

The sample holds one count of this clonotype. This chain uses TRBV12-3 or TRBV12-4 with TRBJ1-4, with TRBD1 as a possible D gene (5 bases). Trimming left V 5 bases short and J 7 bases short, with 20 bases between. This CDR3 has 16 residues. The CDR3 is CASSGGTEEWIEKLFF. The CDR3, as DNA: TGTGCCAGCAGTGGGGGGACCGAGGAGTGGATTGAAAAACTGTTTTTT.

This chain connects TRBV4-3 to TRBJ1-5, with unresolved D. V was shortened by 1 base and J by 0 bases, with 1 base between the two germline ends. The CDR3 length is 13 residues. Germline V lookup: CDR1 LGHNA, CDR2 YSLEER. This CDR3 is CASSQASNQPQHF. The DNA of the CDR3 is TGCGCCAGCAGCCAAGCTAGCAATCAGCCCCAGCATTTT.

The chain recombines TRBV29-1 with TRBJ1-1; weak D call: TRBD1 (6 bases). CDR3 length: 13 amino acids. The germline V gene encodes CDR1 SQVTM and CDR2 ANQGSEA. The V end was cut by 6 bases, the J end by 6 bases, with 17 bases between. CDR3 protein: CSVGGGTVSEAFF. The CDR3 region has the DNA TGCAGCGTAGGAGGGGGTACGGTCTCTGAAGCTTTCTTT.

The chain is built from TRBV5-1 and TRBJ2-1; 8 bases align to TRBD2. Germline trimming cut 4 bases from V and 9 bases from J; bases unmatched to any gene: 9. Germline CDR1 reads SGHRS; CDR2 reads YFSETQ. The CDR3 has 14 residues. The CDR3 reads CASSRTVAGSEQFF. The CDR3 DNA reads TGCGCCAGCAGCCGAACTGTAGCGGGAAGTGAGCAGTTCTTC. Filled out from reference TRBV5-1 and TRBJ2-1, the complete variable domain reads KAGVTQTPRYLIKTRGQQVTLSCSPISGHRSVSWYQQTPGQGLQFLFEYFSETQRNKGNFPGRFSGRQFSNSRSEMNVSTLELGDSALYLCASSRTVAGSEQFFGPGTRLTVL.

This clonotype was seen only once. An end of the junction differs from the germline gene, which may be a read error. V is TRBV12-3 or TRBV12-4 and J is TRBJ2-3, with 9 nucleotides matching TRBD2. This CDR3 has 16 residues. The CDR3 is CASRKSSGTSTDTQCF. CDR3 in DNA: TGTGCCAGCAGGAAATCTAGCGGGACTAGCACAGATACGCAGTGTTTT.

The CDR3 DNA reads as TGTGCCAGCAGCTTACGGCGGGCGCCCTCCTACAATGAGCAGTACTTC. Translating it yields CASSLRRAPSYNEQYF. The chain combines TRBV7-2 with TRBJ2-1, with a possible D match to TRBD2 (5 bases). The assigned J gene may be wrong: the sequence end matches TRBJ2-7 better. In germline, CDR1 is SGHTA, CDR2 FQGNSA. The length of the CDR3 is 16 residues.

The chain employs TRBV20-1 and TRBJ2-1; D gene unclear. The length of the CDR3 is 14 residues. The germline V gene has CDR1 DFQATT and CDR2 SNEGSKA (reference sequence). V shed 3 bases and J shed 0 bases, with 9 bases lying between them. DNA for the CDR3: TGCAGTGCTAGTAGTCGGTTCTCCTACAATGAGCAGTTCTTC. Translated: CSASSRFSYNEQFF.

On this clonotype: It may be a read error: a sequence one base away is much more abundant. This chain connects TRBV20-1 to TRBJ2-3; weak D call: TRBD1 (6 bases). There are 12 residues in the CDR3. The V gene lost 3 bases and the J gene lost 8 bases, with 12 bases spanning the gap. Germline CDR1 reads DFQATT; CDR2 reads SNEGSKA (reference sequence). The CDR3 DNA is TGCAGTGCTAGCGTCCAAGGGGGTACGCAGTATTTT. This gives the protein CSASVQGGTQYF.

This clonotype appeared a few times. The chain employs TRBV27 and TRBJ2-1; 16 nucleotides match TRBD2. CDR1 is MNHEY and CDR2 is SMNVEV in the germline V gene (reference sequence). This CDR3 spans 16 amino acids. J lost 4 bases, V lost 6 bases, and 3 bases had no gene match. The CDR3 DNA reads as TGTGCCAGCAGGGGGACTAGCGGGAGGGCATACAATGAGCAGTTCTTC. This sequence encodes CASRGTSGRAYNEQFF.

V is TRBV18 and J is TRBJ2-1; D possibly corresponds to TRBD2 (5 bases). CDR3 length: 12 residues. The germline V and J ends were trimmed by 3 bases and 10 bases, with 10 bases remaining between them. The germline CDR1 and CDR2 sequences are KGHSH and LQKENI. In nucleotides, the CDR3 is TGTGCCAGCTCACCGACTATACGAGAGCAGTTCTTC. The encoded protein is CASSPTIREQFF.

Here the CDR3 DNA reads TGTGCCAGCAGTACACCGGGATATAGCAATCAGCCCCAGCATTTT. The encoded protein is CASSTPGYSNQPQHF. The chain is built from TRBV28 and TRBJ1-5, with D uncertain. With 5 bases removed from V and 0 bases from J, the gap between germline ends came to 11 bases. The CDR3 is 15 residues long. Germline lookup yields CDR1 MDHEN and CDR2 SYDVKM. The variable domain in full, with the rest retrieved from reference TRBV28 and TRBJ1-5, is DVKVTQSSRYLVKRTGEKVFLECVQDMDHENMFWYRQDPGLGLRLIYFSYDVKMKEKGDIPEGYSVSREKKERFSLILESASTNQTSMYLCASSTPGYSNQPQHFGDGTRLSIL.

Note on this clonotype: The junction shows a germline mismatch at one end, possibly a read error. The chain joins TRBV18 to TRBJ2-5, with TRBD2 as a possible D gene (6 bases). Per germline, CDR1 KGHSH and CDR2 LQKENI. The CDR3 runs 14 residues. Here the CDR3 DNA reads TGTGCCAGCTCACCACCGGAGGGTTTGGAGACCCAGTACTTT. Translation: CASSPPEGLETQYF. Combining the CDR3 with reference TRBV18 and TRBJ2-5 gives the whole variable domain NAGVMQNPRHLVRRRGQEARLRCSPMKGHSHVYWYRQLPEEGLKFMVYLQKENIIDESGMPKERFSAEFPKEGPSILRIQQVVRGDSAAYFCASSPPEGLETQYFGPGTRLLVL.

This clonotype was observed many times. The V call is TRBV12-3 or TRBV12-4, the J call TRBJ2-5, with 9 bases that match TRBD2. With 3 bases clipped from V and 4 bases from J, the junction kept 9 bases outside the gene matches. The CDR3 extends over 16 amino acids. This CDR3 reads CASSFGTSPEGETQYF. The CDR3, as DNA: TGTGCCAGCAGTTTTGGGACTAGCCCCGAGGGAGAGACCCAGTACTTC.

In this sample, this clonotype turned up many times. This chain links TRBV5-1 with TRBJ2-1, with TRBD2 identical over 12 bases. The CDR3 extends over 15 amino acids. The J segment lost 8 bases and the V segment lost 1 base, leaving 4 bases of the junction unmatched. CDR1 and CDR2 from the germline V gene are SGHRS and YFSETQ. The CDR3 DNA reads TGCGCCAGCAGCTTGATGCTAGCGGGAGGGGATGAGCAGTTCTTC. Translating gives CASSLMLAGGDEQFF.

This chain links TRBV28 with TRBJ2-7, with 8 bases that match TRBD1. The CDR3 sequence is 13 residues long. Trimming removed 6 bases from V and 5 bases from J; junction bases left unmatched: 6. Germline CDR1 is MDHEN and CDR2 is SYDVKM. CDR3 sequence: CASRVTGGNEQYF. The DNA of the CDR3 is TGTGCCAGCAGGGTTACAGGGGGGAACGAGCAGTACTTC.